This TCR beta chain is from a study of blood T cell repertoires in COVID-19. About the research overall: Material from acute and convalescent COVID-19 was sourced from the United States, Italy and Spain. From T cells, B-cell-depleted T cells, or PBMCs came the material, which was cDNA or gDNA.

Per the original data handling: Estimation of nucleated cell counts was performed using reference gene primer amplification. Repertoires were generated with immunoSEQ multiplex PCR, while TCRdb's copy carries only in-frame clones and drops some. V and J calls and clone size come straight from that table; D and trimming were deduced from the DNA. Of hundreds of thousands of clones in the sample, approximately 90% are singletons; the top ten hold about 7%. The CDR3 covers 15 residues. The V end was cut by 2 bases, the J end by 1 base, with 11 bases between. Germline V CDR1 and CDR2: MNHNS, SASEGT. The sample consisted of peripheral blood. The TCR was taken from a woman aged 25 to 45 who had recovered from COVID-19. The genes are TRBV6-1 and TRBJ1-2; D is undetermined. This chain's CDR3 is CASSERVLINYGYTF. The CDR3 nucleotides read TGTGCCAGCAGTGAACGGGTCCTTATTAACTATGGCTACACCTTC.